These T cell receptor beta chains were read from a single sample in a study of identical twins. TCRdb itself ran the 5' RACE reads through MiXCR, one entry per CDR3 protein. The profile shows about 530,000 distinct CDR3 sequences, 20% to 25% of them singletons. This same sample was also taken into another study, of yellow fever vaccine responses in identical twins.

The sample was CD4+ T cells sorted from blood. These receptors originate from a woman aged 18-29 years in good health. Both conserved end residues are part of each CDR3.

j_call v_call cdr3_aa
TRBJ2-1 TRBV6-1 CASRAQGLTNEQFF
TRBJ2-2 TRBV5-1 CASSLGPGQGGELFF
TRBJ2-7 TRBV2 CASRGFTGEQYF
TRBJ2-3 TRBV28 CASSQNPWAQYF
TRBJ2-7 TRBV4-2 CASSQDTTVSYEQYF
TRBJ2-1 TRBV29-1 CSVQILWVAGVSNEQFF
TRBJ2-3 TRBV12-3/TRBV12-4 CASSLGPSAGTQYF
TRBJ1-1 TRBV7-9 CASSLGLYSGTEAFF
TRBJ1-1 TRBV20-1 CSAPSGRSLEAFF
TRBJ1-1 TRBV7-9 CASSPGQGARDTEAFF
TRBJ2-1 TRBV7-6 CASSLAKISNEQFF
TRBJ2-7 TRBV6-2/TRBV6-3 CATYPGQTWSYEQYF
TRBJ2-3 TRBV20-1 CSATLAGTTDTQYF
TRBJ2-1 TRBV14 CASSQGRSRDRGGEQFF
TRBJ2-1 TRBV3-1 CASSRTGENNEQFF
TRBJ2-2 TRBV2 CASSEWWGDRVDTGELFF
TRBJ2-5 TRBV6-5 CASSYSREGSQETQYF